This T cell receptor (beta chain) appears in the sequencing data of a study of T cells in Graves' hyperthyroidism and ophthalmopathy. About the study: Initial diagnosis, before any treatment, was when peripheral blood was collected.

TCR beta CDR3 regions were amplified from RNA transcripts. HTBI primers were employed in a first-round RT-PCR of the TCR CDR3. Via MiXCR, TCRdb re-called the multiplex PCR reads, giving one row per CDR3 protein. This sample carries approximately 410,000 distinct CDR3 sequences, about 14% of them seen once, and the ten largest clones take less than 15%. Regarding the study as a whole: Ophthalmopathy was identified by the model a median about 6 months ahead of onset. Blood held most thyroid clonotypes expanded above 0.001 frequency. Ophthalmopathy was separated from stable hyperthyroidism by a 13 V-J model.

With V trimmed by 3 bases and J by 3 bases, 14 bases remained unmatched. Per the germline V gene, CDR1 is SGHRS and CDR2 is YFSETQ. The CDR3 length is 18 residues. The table lists this clonotype with many counts. Its antigen is undetermined. The chain carries TRBV5-1 and TRBJ1-2; 10 bases map to TRBD1. Material: blood. This clonotype was sampled from a man aged 18 to 29 with Graves' ophthalmopathy. The CDR3, as DNA: TGCGCCAGCAGCTCGACAGGGGGCGGAACCTCCCCTCACTATGGCTACACCTTC. Amino acid sequence: CASSSTGGGTSPHYGYTF.